This T cell receptor (beta chain) originates from a study of Ad26.COV2.S vaccination and SARS-CoV-2 variants. Sequencing used immunoSEQ multiplex PCR; TCRdb keeps in-frame clones, though not all of them. The table lists about 350,000 clones, 88% of them singletons. Treatment reported: some 20 received Ad26.COV2.S at low or high dose, single or two shots; about 5 received placebo; per-sample allocation not given. Sample collection was performed on day 63 after the first vaccine or placebo injection. The CDR3 is 15 residues long. The V gene's germline CDR1 is LNHDA and CDR2 SQIVND (reference sequence). V lost 6 bases and J 5 bases, leaving 20 bases between the germline ends. In its sample, this clone was seen a few times.

Here the sequenced sample was peripheral blood, taken in a trial of Ad26.COV2.S vaccine versus placebo. The chain couples TRBV19 to TRBJ2-7; tentative D call: TRBD2 (5 bases). The clonotype was recovered from a person between 18 and 60 years old who received the Ad26.COV2.S COVID-19 vaccine or a placebo. CDR3 DNA: TGTGCCAGTAGCCCCTTCGGGCGGGCCACCGACGAGCAGTACTTC. Protein sequence: CASSPFGRATDEQYF.